This T cell receptor (beta chain) was found in a study of T cells in Graves' hyperthyroidism and ophthalmopathy (dated 2019 in TCRdb). As for the study more broadly: Peripheral blood samples were taken at the time of initial diagnosis, prior to any treatment. The paper reports TCR Vbeta CDR3 sequencing of roughly 140 peripheral blood samples: 40 to 45 ophthalmopathy, over 70 hyperthyroidism and approximately 17 progressor patients. Following sampling, methimazole starting at 30 mg daily was given to hyperthyroidism patients, and high-dose intravenous methylprednisolone was given to ophthalmopathy patients. In addition, the study compared T-cell repertoires in thyroid tissue and in blood from over 5 Graves' hyperthyroidism patients. A discovery cohort of about a hundred patients, 43 with Graves' ophthalmopathy and approximately 60 with stable Graves' hyperthyroidism, was used to find distinguishing TCR V-J signatures. Whether ophthalmopathy could be predicted prospectively was tested in an independent validation cohort made up of some 20 hyperthyroidism patients plus 17 patients who later progressed to ophthalmopathy. The roughly 91 discovery patients were randomly divided into training and test sets at a 7:3 ratio.

This clonotype has a handful of counts. The specificity of this receptor is unknown. It has no much larger one-base neighbor in the sample; base qualities were not kept. The TCR beta CDR3 regions were amplified from RNA transcripts. A first-round RT-PCR of the TCR CDR3 used the HTBI primer set with the Qiagen OneStep RT-PCR kit. Libraries were constructed in a second round of multiplex PCR, after which size selection and purification were performed. The libraries were sequenced on an Illumina HiSeq2000 using paired-end 100 bp reads. The paper's data handling went like this. SOAPnuke was used to process the raw data, removing reads that contained adapters or uncalled bases, had a mean Phred below 15, or lacked an exact match to the constant primer or identifier. High-quality paired reads were merged with COPE v1.2.5, and unique nucleotide sequences were defined as clonotypes. Clonotypes were aligned to IMGT TRBV, TRBD and TRBJ reference segments using MiTCR v1.1. The analysis was restricted to V-J combinations with a frequency above 0.0001, which together covered 99.2% of the repertoires. The TCS score was defined as F50 (clonal expansion) divided by E x V (chaos), with BLOSUM62-based TCRdist calculated between CDR3 peptides within each V-J. Welch's t-statistics and random forest reduced 500 to 550 V-J features to roughly 13, which were used in a naive Bayes classifier (R e1071). Using fastp at Q25 and MiXCR, TCRdb reprocessed the public reads and kept productive beta chains. Every distinct CDR3 protein forms one entry, paired with its most common genes and DNA. The V and J calls shown here were made by TCRdb, not taken from the authors' results. The sample contains approximately 360,000 distinct CDR3 sequences, 15% to 18% of them found a single time. The ten most abundant clones make up about 27% of the sample.

Hyperthyroidism patients were newly diagnosed, with disease duration under 2 months, and aged 18 to 65 years. Any patient with an uncontrolled infection, another autoimmune disease, pregnancy or lactation was excluded. Diagnoses were established on the basis of clinical symptoms, serum thyroxine and TRAb, thyroid ultrasound, and orbital computed tomography. Blood from progressor patients was drawn when they were first diagnosed with hyperthyroidism, before any ophthalmopathy symptoms appeared. Ficoll-Paque density gradient centrifugation was used to isolate PBMCs from approximately 10 ml of fresh peripheral blood. Patients classed as progressors first received a Graves' hyperthyroidism diagnosis and then went on to develop ophthalmopathy during follow-up. Total RNA was extracted using Trizol reagent, and RNA quality was assessed on an Agilent 2100 Bioanalyzer. Findings and caveats that apply to the study as a whole: During validation, the model predicted progression to ophthalmopathy a median of around 7 months ahead of onset, with almost 71% sensitivity and 72.22% specificity. Most expanded thyroid clonotypes (frequency above 0.001) were also detected in blood, suggesting blood repertoires may reflect thyroid immune responses. Ophthalmopathy was separated from stable hyperthyroidism by a 13 V-J signature model, with approximately 86% sensitivity and about 81% specificity obtained in cross-validation and 80%/75% obtained in testing. No statistical method was used to set the sample size in advance, and investigators knew the group allocation.

The receptor was derived from a woman aged 18-29 years with Graves' hyperthyroidism that later progressed to Graves' ophthalmopathy. The sequencing input was blood.

The CDR3 in this case is CASSPVERGTVEQETQYF. The DNA is as follows: TGTGCCAGCAGTCCTGTAGAAAGGGGAACTGTGGAACAAGAGACCCAGTACTTC. Here the chain combines TRBV6-1 and TRBJ2-5, with a weak D call of TRBD1 (5 bases match). CDR1 and CDR2 are read off the germline V gene as MNHNS and SASEGT. V lost 5 bases and J lost 2 bases; the stretch between them is 24 bases long. From the cysteine through the phenylalanine, the CDR3 covers 18 amino acids. The entry retains the CDR3 DNA only, 54 bases that are in frame from base 1.